These T cell receptor beta chains were read from a single sample in a study of T cell changes during pregnancy in multiple sclerosis. The repertoire was sequenced with immunoSEQ multiplex PCR; TCRdb's copy has only in-frame clones and lacks some. The sample lists over 35,000 clones; 91% were seen once. The specimen was CD4+ T cells from peripheral blood mononuclear cells, collected in the second trimester of pregnancy. These receptors all stem from a female donor in good health, enrolled as a control in a pregnancy study. Each CDR3 is given with its conserved first and last residue. The D gene is left open where the match is weak.

j_call d_call v_call cdr3_nt cdr3_aa
TRBJ2-1 NA TRBV4-1 TGCGCCAGCAGCCAAGGCAGTCCTAATGAGCAGTTCTTC CASSQGSPNEQFF
TRBJ1-3 TRBD1 TRBV28 TGTGCCAGCAGAAATAGGGGGCGGCTCTCTGGAAACACCATATATTTT CASRNRGRLSGNTIYF
TRBJ1-4 NA TRBV6-5 TGTGCCAGCAGCTCATCACGTGTAGATGAAAAACTGTTTTTT CASSSSRVDEKLFF
TRBJ1-5 NA TRBV6-1 TGTGCCAGCAGCGGCGGACGGCGGGAACAGCCCCAGCATTTT CASSGGRREQPQHF
TRBJ2-3 TRBD2 TRBV5-4 TGTGCCAGCAGCCCAGCGGGAGGGGGGTCCGATACGCAGTATTTT CASSPAGGGSDTQYF
TRBJ2-1 TRBD2 TRBV4-1 TGCGCCAGCAGCCATGCTTTTCCGGGACTAGCGGGCCCTGCACAGTTCTTC CASSHAFPGLAGPAQFF
TRBJ2-1 TRBD1 TRBV10-1 TGCGCCAGCAGTGTAGGGACAGTCCAGTTCTTC CASSVGTVQFF
TRBJ1-5 TRBD1 TRBV28 TGTGCCAGCAGTTTATCCATCGGTTACCGGGACAGCAGCAATCAGCCCCAGCATTTT CASSLSIGYRDSSNQPQHF
TRBJ2-5 TRBD2 TRBV29-1 TGCAGCGTTCCTAGCGGGGGGGATCAAGAGACCCAGTACTTC CSVPSGGDQETQYF
TRBJ2-5 TRBD2 TRBV19 TGTGCCAGTAGTGATTCGTCCGGGGGGGATCAAGAGACCCAGTACTTC CASSDSSGGDQETQYF
TRBJ1-1 NA TRBV6-5 TGTGCCAGCAGAGATAATACAGGGTATACTGAAGCTTTCTTT CASRDNTGYTEAFF
TRBJ1-1 NA TRBV5-1 TGCGCCAGCAGCTCGTTTTCGACAGTCGACGGCGTCACTGAAGCTTTCTTT CASSSFSTVDGVTEAFF
TRBJ2-4 NA TRBV28 TGTGCCAGCAGTTTATGGGGGCAACTCCGGGCCAAAAACATTCAGTACTTC CASSLWGQLRAKNIQYF
TRBJ1-1 TRBD1 TRBV7-2 TGTGCCAGCAGCTTAGTGGGGACAGGGGAAGCTTTCTTT CASSLVGTGEAFF
TRBJ2-3 NA TRBV9 TGTGCCAGCAGCTCCGGTGGAGGAGATACGCAGTATTTT CASSSGGGDTQYF
TRBJ1-2 TRBD1 TRBV9 TGTGCCAGCAGCCCCGGGGACAGAGTCTATGGCTACACCTTC CASSPGDRVYGYTF
TRBJ2-2 TRBD1 TRBV7-9 TGTGCCAGCAGCCGACAGGGGCTGAACACCGGGGAGCTGTTTTTT CASSRQGLNTGELFF